This T cell receptor (beta chain) came from a study of T cell changes during pregnancy in multiple sclerosis. The protocol was immunoSEQ multiplex PCR, while the TCRdb copy is restricted to in-frame clones and leaves out a portion. The sample has just over 40,000 clones, 80% to 90% seen once. In germline, CDR1 is SGHDT, CDR2 YYEEEE. The J segment lost 8 bases and the V segment lost 2 bases, leaving 4 bases of the junction unmatched. There are 14 residues in the CDR3. The chain is built from TRBV5-6 and TRBJ1-6, with TRBD1 matching 7 bases. Source: peripheral blood, taken in the first trimester of pregnancy. The receptor was isolated from a female donor in good health, enrolled as a control in a pregnancy study. The CDR3 spells CASSLGQVDSPLHF. The CDR3 DNA reads TGTGCCAGCAGCTTAGGACAGGTAGATTCACCCCTCCACTTT.